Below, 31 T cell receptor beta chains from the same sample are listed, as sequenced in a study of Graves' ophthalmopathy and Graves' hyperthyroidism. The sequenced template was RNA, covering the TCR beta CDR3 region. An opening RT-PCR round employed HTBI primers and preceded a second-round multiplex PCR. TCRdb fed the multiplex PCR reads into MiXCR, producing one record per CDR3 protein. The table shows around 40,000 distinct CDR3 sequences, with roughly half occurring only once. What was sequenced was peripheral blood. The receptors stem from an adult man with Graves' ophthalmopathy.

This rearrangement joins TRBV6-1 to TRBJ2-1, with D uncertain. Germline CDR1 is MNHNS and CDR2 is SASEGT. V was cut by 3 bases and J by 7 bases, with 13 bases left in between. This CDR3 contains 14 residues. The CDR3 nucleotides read TGTGCCAGCAGTGACAGGCAGGTCCGAAATGAGCAGTTCTTC. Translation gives CASSDRQVRNEQFF.

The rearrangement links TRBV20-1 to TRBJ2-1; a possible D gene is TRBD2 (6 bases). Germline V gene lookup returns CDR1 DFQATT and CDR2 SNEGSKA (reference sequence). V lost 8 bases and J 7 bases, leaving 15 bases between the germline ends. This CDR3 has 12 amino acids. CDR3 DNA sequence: TGCAGTCTGCTAGTGGGGACTAATGAGCAGTTCTTC. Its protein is CSLLVGTNEQFF.

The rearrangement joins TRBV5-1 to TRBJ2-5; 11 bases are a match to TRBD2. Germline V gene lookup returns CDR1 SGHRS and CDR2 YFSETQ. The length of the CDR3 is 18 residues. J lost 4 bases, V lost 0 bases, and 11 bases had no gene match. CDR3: CASSLAGSSGGPLETQYF. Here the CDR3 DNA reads TGCGCCAGCAGCTTGGCAGGGTCTAGCGGGGGGCCCCTAGAGACCCAGTACTTC.

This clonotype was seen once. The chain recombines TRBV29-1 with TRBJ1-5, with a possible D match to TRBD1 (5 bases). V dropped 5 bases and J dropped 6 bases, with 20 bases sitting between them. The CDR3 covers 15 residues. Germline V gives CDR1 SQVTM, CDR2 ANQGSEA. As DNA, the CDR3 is TGCAGCGTTCATAAGCCCGTTTGGAGGGGTCAGCCCCAGCATTTT. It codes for CSVHKPVWRGQPQHF. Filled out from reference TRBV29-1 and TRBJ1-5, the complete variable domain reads SAVISQKPSRDICQRGTSLTIQCQVDSQVTMMFWYRQQPGQSLTLIATANQGSEATYESGFVIDKFPISRPNLTFSTLTVSNMSPEDSSIYLCSVHKPVWRGQPQHFGDGTRLSIL.

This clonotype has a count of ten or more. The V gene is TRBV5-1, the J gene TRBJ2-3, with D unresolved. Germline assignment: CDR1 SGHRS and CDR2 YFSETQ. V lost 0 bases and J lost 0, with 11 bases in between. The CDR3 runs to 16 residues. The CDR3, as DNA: TGCGCCAGCAGCTTGGGCGGAGCACCTAGCACAGATACGCAGTATTTT. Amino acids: CASSLGGAPSTDTQYF.

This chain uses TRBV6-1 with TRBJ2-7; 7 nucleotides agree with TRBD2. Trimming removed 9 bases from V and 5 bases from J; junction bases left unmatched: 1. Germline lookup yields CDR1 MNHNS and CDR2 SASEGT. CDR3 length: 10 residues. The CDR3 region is CASGGDEQYV. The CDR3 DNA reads TGTGCCAGTGGGGGGGACGAGCAGTACGTC.

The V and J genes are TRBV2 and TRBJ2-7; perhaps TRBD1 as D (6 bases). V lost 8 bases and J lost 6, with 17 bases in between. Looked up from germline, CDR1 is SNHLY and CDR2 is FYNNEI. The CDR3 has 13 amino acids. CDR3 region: CASGFGLRGEQYF. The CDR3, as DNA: TGTGCCAGCGGCTTCGGACTCAGGGGCGAGCAGTACTTC.

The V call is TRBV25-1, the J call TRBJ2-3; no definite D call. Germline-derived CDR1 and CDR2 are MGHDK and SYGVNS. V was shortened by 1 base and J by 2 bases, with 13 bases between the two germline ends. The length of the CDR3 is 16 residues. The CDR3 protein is CASSELGLTTTDTQYF. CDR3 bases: TGTGCCAGCAGTGAATTAGGCCTAACCACCACAGATACGCAGTATTTT.

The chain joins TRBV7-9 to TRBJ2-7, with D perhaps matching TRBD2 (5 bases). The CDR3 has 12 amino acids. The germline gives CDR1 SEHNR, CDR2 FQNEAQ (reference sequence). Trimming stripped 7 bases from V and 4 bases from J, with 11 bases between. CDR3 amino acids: CASIDGNYEQYV. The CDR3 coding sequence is TGTGCCAGCATCGACGGGAATTACGAGCAGTACGTC.

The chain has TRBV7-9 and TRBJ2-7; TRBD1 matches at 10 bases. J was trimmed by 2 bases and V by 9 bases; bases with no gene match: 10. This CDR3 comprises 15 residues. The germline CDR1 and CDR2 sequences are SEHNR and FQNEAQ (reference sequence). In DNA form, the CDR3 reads TGTGCCAGGAGCCTGGGACAGGGGCGAGCCTACGAGCAGTACTTC. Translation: CARSLGQGRAYEQYF. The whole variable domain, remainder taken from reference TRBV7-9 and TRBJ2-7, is DTGVSQNPRHKITKRGQNVTFRCDPISEHNRLYWYRQTLGQGPEFLTYFQNEAQLEKSRLLSDRFSAERPKGSFSTLEIQRTEQGDSAMYLCARSLGQGRAYEQYFGPGTRLTVT.

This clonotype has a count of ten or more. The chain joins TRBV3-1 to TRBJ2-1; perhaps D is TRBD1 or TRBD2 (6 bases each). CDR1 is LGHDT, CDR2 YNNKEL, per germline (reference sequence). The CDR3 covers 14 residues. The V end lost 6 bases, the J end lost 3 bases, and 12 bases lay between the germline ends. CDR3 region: CASRQGLIYNEQFF. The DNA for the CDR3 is TGTGCCAGCAGACAGGGACTCATCTACAATGAGCAGTTCTTC.

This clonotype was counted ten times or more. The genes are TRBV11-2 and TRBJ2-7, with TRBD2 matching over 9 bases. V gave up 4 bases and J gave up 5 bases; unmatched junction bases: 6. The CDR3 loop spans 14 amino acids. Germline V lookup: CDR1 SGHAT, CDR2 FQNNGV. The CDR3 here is CASSWRGGLNEQYV. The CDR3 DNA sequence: TGTGCCAGCAGCTGGCGGGGGGGCCTGAACGAGCAGTACGTC.

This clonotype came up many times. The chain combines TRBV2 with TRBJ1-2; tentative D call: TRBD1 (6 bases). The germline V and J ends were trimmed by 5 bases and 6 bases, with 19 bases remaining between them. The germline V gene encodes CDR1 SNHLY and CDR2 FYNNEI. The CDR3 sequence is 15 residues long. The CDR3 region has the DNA TGTGCCAGCAGTACCGGAGGGGGGTATGTTCATGGCTACACCTTC. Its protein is CASSTGGGYVHGYTF.

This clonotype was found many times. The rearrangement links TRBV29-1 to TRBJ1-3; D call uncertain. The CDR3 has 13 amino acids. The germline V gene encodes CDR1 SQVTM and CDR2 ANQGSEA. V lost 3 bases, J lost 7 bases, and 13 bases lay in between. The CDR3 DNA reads TGCAGCGTTGAGTCTCCCATGCGGAACACCATATATTTT. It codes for CSVESPMRNTIYF.

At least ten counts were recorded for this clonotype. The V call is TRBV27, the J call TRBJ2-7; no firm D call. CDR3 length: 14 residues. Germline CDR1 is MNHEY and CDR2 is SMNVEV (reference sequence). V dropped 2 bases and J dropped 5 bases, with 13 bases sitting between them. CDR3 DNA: TGTGCCAGCAGTTTAAGACGGTCCCGGGACGAGCAGTACTTC. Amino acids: CASSLRRSRDEQYF.

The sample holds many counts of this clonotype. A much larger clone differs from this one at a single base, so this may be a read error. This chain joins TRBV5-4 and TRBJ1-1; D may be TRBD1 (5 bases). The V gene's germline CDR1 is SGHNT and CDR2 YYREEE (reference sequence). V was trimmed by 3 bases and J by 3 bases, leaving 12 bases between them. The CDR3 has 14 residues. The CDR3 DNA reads TGTGCCAGCAGCTATCGGGGGAGGGACACTGAAGCTTTCTTT. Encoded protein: CASSYRGRDTEAFF.

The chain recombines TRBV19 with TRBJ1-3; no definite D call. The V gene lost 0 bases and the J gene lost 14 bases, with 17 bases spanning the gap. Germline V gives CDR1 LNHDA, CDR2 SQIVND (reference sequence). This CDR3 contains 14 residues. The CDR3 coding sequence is TGTGCCAGTAGTATAGACGTCTCTGGAAACGCCGTATATTTT. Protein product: CASSIDVSGNAVYF.

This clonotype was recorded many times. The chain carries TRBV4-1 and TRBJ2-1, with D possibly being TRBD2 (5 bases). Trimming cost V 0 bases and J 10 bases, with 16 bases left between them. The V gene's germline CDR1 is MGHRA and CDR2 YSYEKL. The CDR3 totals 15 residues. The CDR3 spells CASSQDSGTMREQFF. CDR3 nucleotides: TGCGCCAGCAGCCAAGATTCGGGAACGATGCGCGAGCAGTTCTTC.

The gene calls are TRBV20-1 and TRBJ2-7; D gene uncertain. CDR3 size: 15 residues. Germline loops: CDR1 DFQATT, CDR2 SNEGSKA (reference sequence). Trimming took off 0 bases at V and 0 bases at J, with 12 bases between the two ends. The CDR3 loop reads CSARDRVVYSYEQYF. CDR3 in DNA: TGCAGTGCTAGAGATCGGGTAGTCTACTCCTACGAGCAGTACTTC.

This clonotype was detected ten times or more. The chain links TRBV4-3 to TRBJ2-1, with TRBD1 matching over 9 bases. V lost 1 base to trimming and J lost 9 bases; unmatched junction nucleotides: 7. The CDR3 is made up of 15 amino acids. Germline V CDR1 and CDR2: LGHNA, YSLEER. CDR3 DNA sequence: TGCGCCAGCAGCCAAGTTGGGACAGGGAGGGGTGAGCAGTTCTTC. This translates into CASSQVGTGRGEQFF.

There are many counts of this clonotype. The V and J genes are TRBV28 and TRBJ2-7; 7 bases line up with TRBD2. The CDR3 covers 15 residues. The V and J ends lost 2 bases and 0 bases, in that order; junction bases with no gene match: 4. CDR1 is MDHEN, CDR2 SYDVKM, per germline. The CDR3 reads CASSLLAASSYEQYF. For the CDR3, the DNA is TGTGCCAGCAGTTTACTAGCGGCAAGCTCCTACGAGCAGTACTTC.

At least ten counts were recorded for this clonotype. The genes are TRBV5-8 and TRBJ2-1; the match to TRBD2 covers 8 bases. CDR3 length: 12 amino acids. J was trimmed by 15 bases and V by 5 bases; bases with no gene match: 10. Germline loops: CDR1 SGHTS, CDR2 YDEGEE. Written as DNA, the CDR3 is TGTGCCAGCAGTGAAACTGGCGGGAGGCGGTTCTTC. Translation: CASSETGGRRFF.

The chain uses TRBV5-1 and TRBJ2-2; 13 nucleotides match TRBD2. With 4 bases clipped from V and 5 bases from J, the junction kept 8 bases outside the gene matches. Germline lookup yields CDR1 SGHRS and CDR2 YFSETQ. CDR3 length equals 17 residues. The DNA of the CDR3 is TGCGCCAGCAGCGACCTCACTAGCGGGGGGGCGACCGGGGAGCTGTTTTTT. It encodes CASSDLTSGGATGELFF.

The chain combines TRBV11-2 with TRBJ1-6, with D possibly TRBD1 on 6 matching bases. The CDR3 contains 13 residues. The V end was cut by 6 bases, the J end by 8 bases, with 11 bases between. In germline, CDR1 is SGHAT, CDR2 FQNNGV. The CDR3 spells CASSGQRDSPLHF. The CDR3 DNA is TGTGCCAGCAGTGGACAGAGGGATTCACCCCTCCACTTT.

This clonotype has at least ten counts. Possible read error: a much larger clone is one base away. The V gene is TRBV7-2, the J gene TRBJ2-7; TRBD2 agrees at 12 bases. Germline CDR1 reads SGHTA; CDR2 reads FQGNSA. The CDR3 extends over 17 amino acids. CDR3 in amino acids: CASSSGLAGGPSYEQCF. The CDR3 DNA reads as TGTGCCAGCAGCTCTGGTCTAGCGGGAGGGCCTTCCTACGAGCAGTGCTTC. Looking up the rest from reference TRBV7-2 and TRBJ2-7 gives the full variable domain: GAGVSQSPSNKVTEKGKDVELRCDPISGHTALYWYRQSLGQGLEFLIYFQGNSAPDKSGLPSDRFSAERTGGSVSTLTIQRTQQEDSAVYLCASSSGLAGGPSYEQCFGPGTRLTVT.

The CDR3 loop reads CATKGLADEQFF. In DNA form, the CDR3 reads TGTGCCACCAAGGGACTAGCGGACGAGCAGTTCTTC. The V gene is TRBV24-1, the J gene TRBJ2-1; 11 bases fit TRBD2. Per germline, CDR1 KGHDR and CDR2 SFDVKD. V trimming: 8 bases; J trimming: 10 bases; junction bases outside the gene matches: 3. CDR3 length equals 12 residues.

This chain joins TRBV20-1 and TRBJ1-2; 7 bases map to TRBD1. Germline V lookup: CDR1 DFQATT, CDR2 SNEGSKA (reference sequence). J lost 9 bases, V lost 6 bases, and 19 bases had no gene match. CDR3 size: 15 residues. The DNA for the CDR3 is TGCAGTGCCCCGGACAGGAAGAATTTCGCCTACAGCTACACCTTC. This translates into CSAPDRKNFAYSYTF.

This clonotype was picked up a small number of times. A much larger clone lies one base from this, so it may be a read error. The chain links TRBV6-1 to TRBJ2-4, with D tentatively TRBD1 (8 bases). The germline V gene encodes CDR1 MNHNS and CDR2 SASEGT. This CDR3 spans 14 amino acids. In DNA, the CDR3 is TGTGCCGGCAGTGAAGGACAGGGAGGGAACATTCAGTACTTC. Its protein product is CAGSEGQGGNIQYF.

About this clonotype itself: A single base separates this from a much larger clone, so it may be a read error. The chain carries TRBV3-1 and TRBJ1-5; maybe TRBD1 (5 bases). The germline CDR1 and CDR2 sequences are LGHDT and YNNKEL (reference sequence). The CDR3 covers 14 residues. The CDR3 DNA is TGTGTCAGCAGCCACGGGGGGGGCAATCAGCCCCAGCATTTT. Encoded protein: CVSSHGGGNQPQHF.

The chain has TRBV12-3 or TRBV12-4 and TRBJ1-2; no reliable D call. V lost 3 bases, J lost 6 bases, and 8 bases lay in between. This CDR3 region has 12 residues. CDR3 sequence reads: CASSLSDHGYTF. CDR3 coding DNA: TGTGCCAGCAGTTTGTCTGACCATGGCTACACCTTC.

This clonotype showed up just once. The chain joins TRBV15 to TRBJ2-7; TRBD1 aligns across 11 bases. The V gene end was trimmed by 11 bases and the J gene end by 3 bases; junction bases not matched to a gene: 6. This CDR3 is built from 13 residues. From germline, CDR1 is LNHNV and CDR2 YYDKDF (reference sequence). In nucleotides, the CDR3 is TGTGCCTCCGGACAGGGGGCTGGCTACGAGCAGTACTTC. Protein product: CASGQGAGYEQYF.